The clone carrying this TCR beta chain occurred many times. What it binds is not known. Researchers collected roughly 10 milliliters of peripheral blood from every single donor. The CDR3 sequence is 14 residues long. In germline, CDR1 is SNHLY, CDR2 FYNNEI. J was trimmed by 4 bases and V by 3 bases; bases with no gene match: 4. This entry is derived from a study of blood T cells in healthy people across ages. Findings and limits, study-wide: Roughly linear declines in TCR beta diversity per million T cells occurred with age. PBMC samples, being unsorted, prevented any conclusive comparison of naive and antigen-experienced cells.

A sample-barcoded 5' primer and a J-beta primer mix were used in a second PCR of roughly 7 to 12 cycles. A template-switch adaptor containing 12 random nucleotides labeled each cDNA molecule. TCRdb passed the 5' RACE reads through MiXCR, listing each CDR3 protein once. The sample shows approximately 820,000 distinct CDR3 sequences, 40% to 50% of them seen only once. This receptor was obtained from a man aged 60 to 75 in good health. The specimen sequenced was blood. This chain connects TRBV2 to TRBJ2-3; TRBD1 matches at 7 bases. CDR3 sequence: CASSDRQGPDTQYF. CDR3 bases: TGTGCCAGCAGTGACCGACAGGGCCCAGATACGCAGTATTTT.